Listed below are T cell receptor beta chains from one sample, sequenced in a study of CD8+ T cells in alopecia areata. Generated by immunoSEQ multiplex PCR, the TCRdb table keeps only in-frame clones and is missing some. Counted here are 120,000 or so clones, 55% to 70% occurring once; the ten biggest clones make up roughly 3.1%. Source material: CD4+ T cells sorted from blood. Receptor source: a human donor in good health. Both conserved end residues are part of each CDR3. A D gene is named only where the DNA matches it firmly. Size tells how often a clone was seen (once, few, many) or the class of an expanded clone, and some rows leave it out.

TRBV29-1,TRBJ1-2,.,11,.,TGCAGCGTTGACAGTTCGCGAGGCTACACCTTC,CSVDSSRGYTF
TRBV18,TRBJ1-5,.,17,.,TGTGCCAGCTCACCCGGACAGAGCTTAAATAGCAATCAGCCCCAGCATTTT,CASSPGQSLNSNQPQHF
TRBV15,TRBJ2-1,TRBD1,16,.,TGTGCCACCAGCTTGAAACGCCGGGACAGGGAACATGAGCAGTTCTTC,CATSLKRRDREHEQFF
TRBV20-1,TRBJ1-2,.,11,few,TGCAGTGCTAGTCGAGACTATGGCTACACCTTC,CSASRDYGYTF
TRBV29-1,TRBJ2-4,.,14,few,TGCAGCGTTGAAGTTATAGGGTTGAAAAACATTCAGTACTTC,CSVEVIGLKNIQYF
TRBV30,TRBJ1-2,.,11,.,TGTGCCTGGAGGGTTAGGGATGGCTACACCTTC,CAWRVRDGYTF
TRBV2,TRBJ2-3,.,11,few,TGTGCCAGCAGTTCCCTTGGTACGCAGTATTTT,CASSSLGTQYF
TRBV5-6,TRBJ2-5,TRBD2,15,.,TGTGCCAGCAGCTCCCCGCGGGGGGAACAAGAGACCCAGTACTTC,CASSSPRGEQETQYF
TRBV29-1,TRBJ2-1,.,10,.,TGCAGCGTTGAACAGGTGGGGCAGTTCTTC,CSVEQVGQFF
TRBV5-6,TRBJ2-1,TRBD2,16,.,TGTGCCAGCAGCTTGGTTCGGGCTAGCGGGGCATATGAGCAGTTCTTC,CASSLVRASGAYEQFF
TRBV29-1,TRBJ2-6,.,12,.,TGCAGCGTTAGCTCTGGGGCCAACGTCCTGACTTTC,CSVSSGANVLTF
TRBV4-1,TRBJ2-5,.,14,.,TGCGCCAGCAGCACGACTCCCGGTGGGGAGACCCAGTACTTC,CASSTTPGGETQYF
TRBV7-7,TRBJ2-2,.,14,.,TGTGCCAGCAGCCCCGGGATAAACACCGGGGAGCTGTTTTTT,CASSPGINTGELFF
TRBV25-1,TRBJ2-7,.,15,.,TGTGCCAGCAGCTTGGGGGCAGCGGGGACCTACGAGCAGTACTTC,CASSLGAAGTYEQYF
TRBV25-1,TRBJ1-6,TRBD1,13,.,TGTGCCAGCAGGGGACAGGGAGATTCACCCCTCCACTTT,CASRGQGDSPLHF
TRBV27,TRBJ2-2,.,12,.,TGTGCTCCCGGGGGAAGGACCGGGGAGCTGTTTTTT,CAPGGRTGELFF
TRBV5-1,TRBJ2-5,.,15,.,TGCGCCAGCAGCTTGGAACAGGGAAAGGTAGAGACCCAGTACTTC,CASSLEQGKVETQYF
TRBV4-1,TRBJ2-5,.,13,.,TGCGCCACCTCGAGGGGGGAGAGGGAGACCCAGTACTTC,CATSRGERETQYF
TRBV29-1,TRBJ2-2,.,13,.,TGCAGCGTTGAGTTGTTGAACACCGGGGAGCTGTTTTTT,CSVELLNTGELFF
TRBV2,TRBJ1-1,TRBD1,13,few,TGTGCCAGCAGTCGGGACAGGGATACTGAAGCTTTCTTT,CASSRDRDTEAFF
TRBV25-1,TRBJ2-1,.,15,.,TGTGCCAGCAGTGAATCGAAGAGTGGGGGGAATGAGCAGTTCTTC,CASSESKSGGNEQFF
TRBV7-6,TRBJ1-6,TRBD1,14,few,TGTGCCAGCAGCCCCGGGACAGCGAATTCACCCCTCCACTTT,CASSPGTANSPLHF
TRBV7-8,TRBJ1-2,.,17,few,TGTGCCAGCAGCCCGACTCACGGGGCATGGTCTAGCTATGGCTACACCTTC,CASSPTHGAWSSYGYTF
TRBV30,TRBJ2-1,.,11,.,TGTGCCTGGACTCCCGGTTATGAGCAGTTCTTC,CAWTPGYEQFF
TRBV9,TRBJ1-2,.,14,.,TGTGCCAGCAGCCCGGCGGACAGCTTTTATGGCTACACCTTC,CASSPADSFYGYTF
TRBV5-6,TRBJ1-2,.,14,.,TGTGCCAGCAGCGGCCAAGGAGGGGCCCGTGGCTACACCTTC,CASSGQGGARGYTF
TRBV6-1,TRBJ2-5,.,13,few,TGTGCCAGCAGTGAAGCGGGCAAGGGGACCCAGTACTTC,CASSEAGKGTQYF
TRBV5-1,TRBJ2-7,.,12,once,TGCGCCAGCAGACAGAGAATCGGCGAGCAGTACTTC,CASRQRIGEQYF
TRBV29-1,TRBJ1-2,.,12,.,TGCAGCGCCAGAAGGGGGGTAGAAGGCTACACCTTC,CSARRGVEGYTF
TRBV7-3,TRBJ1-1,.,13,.,TGTGCCAGCAGCAGCAGAGGGGGCACTGAAGCTTTCTTT,CASSSRGGTEAFF
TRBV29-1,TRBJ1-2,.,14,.,TGCAGCGTCGGTGAACCGGGACCCACAAGGGGCTACACCTTC,CSVGEPGPTRGYTF
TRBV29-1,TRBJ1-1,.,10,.,TGCAGCGCCTCGAACACTGAAGCTTTCTTT,CSASNTEAFF